This entry concerns a single TCR beta chain. Its antigen is unknown. Only in-frame clones appear in the TCRdb table, and some are missing; sequencing was by immunoSEQ multiplex PCR. The sample holds over 85,000 clones, 75% to 85% seen once. This entry is derived from a study of PD-1 blockade in classical Hodgkin lymphoma. Every one of the patients relapsed after autologous stem cell transplantation (brentuximab vedotin exposure was variable). V was trimmed by 4 bases and J by 3 bases, leaving 6 bases between them. Germline CDR1 SEHNR, CDR2 FQNEAQ (reference sequence). This CDR3 is built from 12 residues. Study results and caveats: Similar baseline diversity was found in complete responders and newly diagnosed patients.

This rearrangement joins TRBV7-9 to TRBJ1-1; D is unclear. The TCR sequence derives from a human donor with classical Hodgkin lymphoma. The specimen comprised peripheral blood mononuclear cells (PBMCs), sampled before the second cycle of nivolumab. The CDR3 is CASSYGDTEAFF. The CDR3 region has the DNA TGTGCCAGCAGCTACGGAGACACTGAAGCTTTCTTT.